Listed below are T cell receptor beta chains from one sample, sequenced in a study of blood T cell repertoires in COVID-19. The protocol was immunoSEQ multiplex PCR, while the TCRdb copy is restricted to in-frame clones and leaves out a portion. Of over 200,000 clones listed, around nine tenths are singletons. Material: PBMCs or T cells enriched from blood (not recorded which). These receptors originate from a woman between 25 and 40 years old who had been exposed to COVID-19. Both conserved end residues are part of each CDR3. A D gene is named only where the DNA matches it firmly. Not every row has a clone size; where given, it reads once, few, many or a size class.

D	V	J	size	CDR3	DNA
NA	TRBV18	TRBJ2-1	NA	CASSPKREQFF	TGTGCCAGCTCACCTAAGCGGGAGCAGTTCTTC
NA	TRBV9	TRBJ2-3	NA	CASSVTSGTDTQYF	TGTGCCAGCAGCGTGACGAGCGGCACAGATACGCAGTATTTT
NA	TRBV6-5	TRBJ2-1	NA	CASSLSSWEGNEQFF	TGTGCCAGCAGTTTATCTAGCTGGGAAGGAAATGAGCAGTTCTTC
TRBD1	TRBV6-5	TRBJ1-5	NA	CASRPTGGENQPQHF	TGTGCCAGCAGACCAACAGGGGGGGAGAATCAGCCCCAGCATTTT
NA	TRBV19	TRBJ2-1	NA	CASSEAGMEFF	TGTGCCAGTAGTGAGGCGGGGATGGAGTTCTTC
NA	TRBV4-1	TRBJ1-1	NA	CASSQVTARGTEAFF	TGCGCCAGCAGCCAAGTAACCGCCAGGGGCACTGAAGCTTTCTTT
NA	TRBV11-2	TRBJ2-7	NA	CASSRSGPNYEQYF	TGTGCCAGCAGCCGTAGCGGTCCAAACTACGAGCAGTACTTC
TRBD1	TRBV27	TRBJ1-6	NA	CASSSRRQGSGSPLHF	TGTGCCAGCAGTTCCAGACGACAGGGGAGTGGTTCACCCCTCCACTTT
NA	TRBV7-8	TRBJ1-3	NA	CASSLSSGGLLSGNTIYF	TGTGCCAGCAGCTTAAGCTCGGGGGGGCTCCTGTCTGGAAACACCATATATTTT
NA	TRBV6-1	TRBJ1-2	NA	CASREATNYGYTF	TGTGCCAGCAGGGAAGCCACTAACTATGGCTACACCTTC
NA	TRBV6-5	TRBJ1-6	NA	CASSTDKNNSPLHF	TGTGCCAGCAGTACGGACAAGAATAATTCACCCCTCCACTTT
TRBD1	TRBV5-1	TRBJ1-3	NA	CASSFGQGGIGNTIYF	TGCGCCAGCAGCTTCGGACAGGGAGGCATCGGAAACACCATATATTTT
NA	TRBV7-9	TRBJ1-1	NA	CASRDTGYTEAFF	TGTGCCAGCAGAGATACAGGGTACACTGAAGCTTTCTTT
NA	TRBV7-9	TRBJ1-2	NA	CASSLHPRTADGYTF	TGTGCCAGCAGCCTACACCCAAGGACAGCCGATGGCTACACCTTC
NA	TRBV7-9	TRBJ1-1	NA	CASSSLRPGTEAFF	TGTGCCAGCAGCTCTCTTCGACCGGGCACTGAAGCTTTCTTT
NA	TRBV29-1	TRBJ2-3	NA	CSAGGLASTDTQYF	TGCAGCGCTGGAGGTCTAGCGTCCACAGATACGCAGTATTTT
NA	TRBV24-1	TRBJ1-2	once	CATSDTRGGYGYTF	TGTGCCACCAGTGATACCCGGGGGGGCTATGGCTACACCTTC
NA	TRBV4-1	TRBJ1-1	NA	CASSRLRGGTEAFF	TGCGCCAGCAGCCGCCTAAGGGGGGGGACTGAAGCTTTCTTT
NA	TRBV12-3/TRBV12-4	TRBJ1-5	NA	CASSLVEAQPQHF	TGTGCCAGCAGTTTAGTTGAGGCGCAGCCCCAGCATTTT
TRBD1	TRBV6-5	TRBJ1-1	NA	CASSSPRRGLTEAFF	TGTGCCAGCAGTTCACCCCGTAGGGGGCTCACTGAAGCTTTCTTT